This T cell receptor (beta chain) was retrieved from a study of OX40 agonist ivuxolimab in advanced cancers. The wider study: Three individuals attained partial responses, comprising one hepatocellular carcinoma case and two cutaneous melanoma cases.

The method was immunoSEQ multiplex PCR; TCRdb's version includes in-frame clones alone and lacks a portion of them. Of roughly 89,000 clones in the sample, under 90% were seen once. From germline, CDR1 is ENHRY and CDR2 SYGVKD. The CDR3 totals 13 residues. V lost 8 bases, J lost 6 bases, and 6 bases stayed unmatched. With regard to this clone: Its antigen is not identified.

Points from the study as a whole: Relative to CD4+, CD8+ T cells held more expanded clones on average. At 0.1 to 3.0 mg/kg, CD4+ and CD8+ blood T cells expanded clonally by week 6.

V gene TRBV10-3 combines with J gene TRBJ1-2; 10 nucleotides align to TRBD1. This specimen was CD4+ or CD8+ T cells sorted from blood, taken in a trial of the OX40 agonist ivuxolimab. This clonotype was obtained from an adult with an advanced solid tumor such as melanoma, head and neck, liver or kidney cancer. CDR3 in DNA: TGTGCCATCGCAGGGACAGGGGTGGATGGCTACACCTTC. Residues: CAIAGTGVDGYTF.